Sequencing of this TCR beta chain was carried out in a study of shared clonotypes between healthy human individuals. The deep-level immunoSEQ assay was used. Some clones are missing from TCRdb's copy, which holds only in-frame ones; the method was immunoSEQ multiplex PCR. The data contain approximately 2,000,000 clones, just over 90% of them singletons. Naivety among CD8 cells was defined by CD45RO negativity and positive CCR7 selection, thereby excluding terminally differentiated effector memory CD45RA+ cells. This TCR derives from a man in his late teens or twenties in good health. Some clones in this sample may be carry-over from other donors' samples. Sample: naive CD8+ T cells from PBMCs.

The CDR3 loop is CASSLRDRGPYGYTF. The CDR3 bases are TGTGCCAGCAGCCTAAGGGACAGGGGGCCCTATGGCTACACCTTC. This chain connects TRBV27 to TRBJ1-2, with TRBD1 matching over 12 bases. The germline V gene encodes CDR1 MNHEY and CDR2 SMNVEV (reference sequence). V was clipped by 6 bases and J by 4 bases; unmatched bases: 6. The CDR3 runs to 15 residues.